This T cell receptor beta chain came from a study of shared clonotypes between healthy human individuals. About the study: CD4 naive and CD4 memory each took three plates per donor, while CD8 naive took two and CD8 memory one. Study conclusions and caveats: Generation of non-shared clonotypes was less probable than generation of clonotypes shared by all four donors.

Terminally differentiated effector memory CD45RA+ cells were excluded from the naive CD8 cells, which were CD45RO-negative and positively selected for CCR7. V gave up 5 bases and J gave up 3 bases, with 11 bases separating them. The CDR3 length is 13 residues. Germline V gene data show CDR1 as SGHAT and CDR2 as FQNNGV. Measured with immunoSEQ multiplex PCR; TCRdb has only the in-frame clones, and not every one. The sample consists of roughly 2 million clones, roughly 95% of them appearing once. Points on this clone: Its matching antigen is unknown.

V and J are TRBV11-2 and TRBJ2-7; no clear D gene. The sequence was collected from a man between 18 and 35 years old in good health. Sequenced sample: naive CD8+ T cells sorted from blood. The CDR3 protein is CASSPSWDYEQYF. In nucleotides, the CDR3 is TGTGCCAGCAGCCCTTCGTGGGACTACGAGCAGTACTTC.